These 14 T cell receptor beta chains were all obtained from the same sample, sequenced in a study of T cell repertoires in cytomegalovirus infection (dated by TCRdb to about 2019). In the paper's terms, the treatment or condition label means: in vitro stimulation with specific CMV peptide epitopes to enrich CMV-specific T cells. The sample was run on an Illumina HiSeq 1500. Clones were called with MiXCR by TCRdb after fastp trimmed the public reads at Q25, and only in-frame beta chains were retained. Rows matching on CDR3 protein sequence are summarized as one entry with the most common DNA and genes. Counted in this sample were 50,000 to 65,000 distinct CDR3 sequences; around 20% of them appeared once. The ten biggest clones cover around 64% of the sample. These TCRs' antigens remain unknown. Sequenced here: CD8+ T cells from cultured PBMCs, sampled from culture after CMV antigen stimulation. The receptors derive from a human donor in good health (CMV status not recorded). Some clones in this sample may be carry-over from other donors' samples.

This clonotype was detected many times. The chain recombines TRBV6-5 with TRBJ2-3; a weak D match, TRBD1 (5 bases). The CDR3 loop spans 13 amino acids. In germline, CDR1 is MNHEY, CDR2 SVGAGI. Trimming removed 6 bases from V and 5 bases from J, with 12 bases in between. CDR3 residues: CASSWQGEDTQYF. The CDR3 coding sequence is TGTGCCAGCAGCTGGCAGGGTGAAGATACGCAGTATTTT.

V and J are TRBV27 and TRBJ2-7, with 13 nucleotides matching TRBD2. CDR3 length: 16 residues. Germline CDR1 and CDR2: MNHEY and SMNVEV (reference sequence). Losses at the gene ends were 6 bases for V and 3 bases for J; bases not matched to a gene: 8. The CDR3 here is CASRRPGLAGYYEQYF. The CDR3, as DNA: TGTGCCAGCAGACGACCGGGACTAGCGGGATACTACGAGCAGTACTTC.

This clonotype appeared many times. This chain links TRBV4-3 with TRBJ2-1, with D possibly matching TRBD2 (6 bases). Trimming took off 4 bases at V and 9 bases at J, with 10 bases between the two ends. The CDR3 contains 12 residues. CDR1 LGHNA and CDR2 YSLEER come from the germline V gene. As DNA, the CDR3 is TGCGCCAGCAGCCCCGGGGGAGGTGAGCAGTTCTTC. Its protein is CASSPGGGEQFF.

This clonotype has only a few counts. The chain uses TRBV27 and TRBJ2-7; possibly TRBD1 or TRBD2 for D (5 bases each). This CDR3 region has 15 residues. Germline V gene sequence: CDR1 MNHEY, CDR2 SMNVEV (reference sequence). Between the trimmed V and J ends, which lost 6 bases and 2 bases, there was a span of 17 bases. The DNA for the CDR3 is TGTGCCAGCAGGGTCGGGGCTAGAATGACCTACGAGCAGTACTTC. Translation: CASRVGARMTYEQYF.

This clonotype has at least ten counts. The V call is TRBV27, the J call TRBJ1-2, with D possibly matching TRBD1 (5 bases). V lost 5 bases, J lost 4 bases, and 14 bases lay in between. Germline CDR1 and CDR2: MNHEY and SMNVEV (reference sequence). The CDR3 length is 14 residues. The CDR3 nucleotides are TGTGCCAGCAGTCCGATGAGGGACTTCTATGGCTACACCTTC. This encodes CASSPMRDFYGYTF.

This clonotype occurred a few times. V gene TRBV7-9 combines with J gene TRBJ2-3; TRBD1 aligns across 8 bases. Germline lookup yields CDR1 SEHNR and CDR2 FQNEAQ (reference sequence). Trimming removed 4 bases from V and 3 bases from J; junction bases left unmatched: 9. The CDR3 extends over 16 amino acids. The CDR3 nucleotides are TGTGCCAGCAGCTCTCTGCTGGACAGGGAAACAGATACGCAGTATTTT. Translation gives CASSSLLDRETDTQYF.

This clonotype was detected a few times. The chain recombines TRBV20-1 with TRBJ2-7; a weak D match, TRBD1 (6 bases). The CDR3 has 14 amino acids. V was cut by 0 bases and J by 3 bases, with 12 bases left in between. The V gene's germline CDR1 is DFQATT and CDR2 SNEGSKA (reference sequence). CDR3 in DNA: TGCAGTGCTAGAGAGCCAGGGGACAACTACGAGCAGTACTTC. This sequence encodes CSAREPGDNYEQYF.

The V gene is TRBV12-3 or TRBV12-4, the J gene TRBJ2-7; 11 nucleotides align to TRBD2. With 3 bases clipped from V and 7 bases from J, the junction kept 8 bases outside the gene matches. This CDR3 is built from 15 residues. This chain's CDR3 is CASSFTSGRTGEQYF. In DNA, the CDR3 is TGTGCCAGCAGTTTTACTAGCGGGAGAACGGGAGAGCAGTACTTC.

This clonotype has a single count. The chain combines TRBV5-4 with TRBJ2-1, with TRBD1 identical over 8 bases. Trimming removed 2 bases from V and 3 bases from J; junction bases left unmatched: 4. The CDR3 is 15 amino acids. Germline V CDR1 and CDR2: SGHNT, YYREEE (reference sequence). The CDR3 loop is CASSLGTGRYNEQFF. CDR3 nucleotides: TGTGCCAGCAGCTTAGGGACAGGACGCTACAATGAGCAGTTCTTC.

This clonotype turned up a few times. The rearrangement joins TRBV7-9 to TRBJ2-3, with 13 bases fitting TRBD2. The CDR3 totals 15 residues. CDR1 and CDR2 from the germline V gene are SEHNR and FQNEAQ (reference sequence). Trimming took 6 bases from V and 4 from J; bases not matched to a gene: 4. Written as DNA, the CDR3 is TGTGCCAGCAGTCTGACTAGCGGGAGGCCAGATACGCAGTATTTT. Encoded protein: CASSLTSGRPDTQYF.

The chain has TRBV9 and TRBJ2-7, with D possibly TRBD2 on 7 matching bases. Per germline, CDR1 SGDLS and CDR2 YYNGEE. The ends were cut back, 6 bases at V and 6 bases at J, with 16 bases in the middle. The CDR3 has 13 residues. CDR3 residues: CASTRGGSGEQYF. The CDR3 nucleotides read TGTGCCAGCACCAGGGGAGGGAGCGGCGAGCAGTACTTC.

V and J are TRBV28 and TRBJ1-1; 7 bases match TRBD1. Germline CDR1 reads MDHEN; CDR2 reads SYDVKM. V dropped 6 bases and J dropped 3; count of bases not matched to a gene: 13. The CDR3 covers 16 residues. The CDR3 sequence: CASSPEAQDRYTEAFF. The CDR3 region has the DNA TGTGCCAGCAGCCCTGAGGCCCAGGACAGGTACACTGAAGCTTTCTTT.

The chain joins TRBV7-6 to TRBJ2-7, with 7 bases identical to TRBD2. The CDR3 is made up of 12 amino acids. Germline CDR1 is SGHVS and CDR2 is FNYEAQ. V lost 5 bases, J lost 6 bases, and 4 bases stayed unmatched. The CDR3 sequence is CASSPREGEQYF. The CDR3 DNA reads TGTGCCAGCAGCCCGAGGGAGGGCGAGCAGTACTTC.

The sample holds a few counts of this clonotype. The genes are TRBV11-2 and TRBJ2-5; D might be TRBD2 (6 bases). The CDR3 loop spans 14 amino acids. The germline V gene has CDR1 SGHAT and CDR2 FQNNGV. Trimming took off 8 bases at V and 5 bases at J, with 18 bases between the two ends. The CDR3 DNA reads as TGTGCCAGCGCTGGCCACGGGAGTTTTGAGACCCAGTACTTC. It is translated as CASAGHGSFETQYF.